These 9 T cell receptor beta chains were sequenced from one sample in a study of shared T cell receptors in the human thymus. Measured with immunoSEQ multiplex PCR; TCRdb has only the in-frame clones, and not every one. Of roughly 550,000 clones listed, 75% to 85% were seen once; the top ten hold 0.013%. This sample was also put to use in a study of human thymus T cells.

The sequencing sample was made of thymocytes. These TCRs come from a boy younger than two with a congenital heart defect.

The chain uses TRBV7-3 and TRBJ2-5; the D gene is possibly TRBD1 (6 bases). CDR1 is SGHTA and CDR2 is FQGTGA in the germline V gene. V lost 4 bases and J lost 5, with 11 bases in between. The CDR3 extends over 13 amino acids. CDR3 in DNA: TGTGCCAGCAGCTCAGGGACAAAGGAGACCCAGTACTTC. Translating gives CASSSGTKETQYF.

The CDR3, as DNA: TGTGCCAGCAGTCGTCGACGGGGGAGGACAGATACGCAGTATTTT. Translated: CASSRRRGRTDTQYF. The rearrangement uses TRBV6-5 and TRBJ2-3; tentative D call: TRBD2 (6 bases). V lost 5 bases, J lost 3 bases, and 15 bases lay in between. The CDR3 runs to 15 residues. Per the germline V gene, CDR1 is MNHEY and CDR2 is SVGAGI.

Here the CDR3 reads CASSPGQGGGAFRAFF. Here the CDR3 DNA reads TGTGCCAGCAGCCCCGGGCAGGGGGGCGGTGCGTTTAGGGCTTTCTTT. The rearrangement joins TRBV11-3 to TRBJ1-1, with 7 bases aligning to TRBD1. This CDR3 comprises 16 residues. Trimming cost V 5 bases and J 11 bases; bases outside gene matches: 20. The germline V gene has CDR1 SGHNT and CDR2 YENEEA.

The sample holds a few counts of this clone. The V call is TRBV7-9, the J call TRBJ2-3; 9 nucleotides match TRBD2. Germline V gene lookup returns CDR1 SEHNR and CDR2 FQNEAQ (reference sequence). The CDR3 has 17 amino acids. V gave up 1 base and J gave up 2 bases; unmatched junction bases: 7. In DNA form, the CDR3 reads TGTGCCAGCAGCTTAGGCGGGGGGGGACCTACCACAGATACGCAGTATTTT. It codes for CASSLGGGGPTTDTQYF.

There are a few counts of this clone. The chain is built from TRBV6-5 and TRBJ2-1; 11 bases align to TRBD2. This CDR3 region has 15 residues. CDR1 is MNHEY and CDR2 is SVGAGI in the germline V gene. The V segment lost 6 bases and the J segment 8 bases; nucleotides outside the gene matches: 9. The CDR3 DNA sequence: TGTGCCAGCAGCCTAACTAGCGGGAGTTTGGATGAGCAGTTCTTC. Protein sequence: CASSLTSGSLDEQFF.

The chain employs TRBV29-1 and TRBJ2-7; 8 bases map to TRBD1. The CDR3 has 14 residues. The J segment lost 7 bases and the V segment lost 0 bases, leaving 8 bases of the junction unmatched. Germline CDR1 SQVTM, CDR2 ANQGSEA. In DNA, the CDR3 is TGCAGCGTTGAAGATTTTGACAGGGGTGGGGAGCAGTACTTC. Its protein product is CSVEDFDRGGEQYF.

Details on this clone: Compared with germline, one end of the junction differs, possibly owing to a read error. The chain combines TRBV7-7 with TRBJ2-5, with 12 bases that match TRBD2. The CDR3 runs 17 residues. CDR1 SSHAT and CDR2 FNYEAQ come from the germline V gene (reference sequence). The CDR3: CASSSRTSGAYRETQYF. CDR3 bases: TGTGCTAGCAGCTCCCGGACTAGCGGGGCCTACAGGGAGACCCAGTACTTC.

This clone appeared a few times. The chain combines TRBV19 with TRBJ1-2; D unresolved. V gave up 7 bases and J gave up 3 bases, with 9 bases separating them. Germline V CDR1 and CDR2: LNHDA, SQIVND (reference sequence). The CDR3 length is 12 residues. The CDR3 sequence is CASNEGDYGYTF. Here the CDR3 DNA reads TGTGCCAGTAATGAGGGAGACTATGGCTACACCTTC.

J is TRBJ1-5 and V is TRBV6-1; TRBD1 aligns across 7 bases. The germline gives CDR1 MNHNS, CDR2 SASEGT. The junction had 5 bases not matched to a gene; V was cut back by 5 bases and J by 4 bases. The CDR3 runs 14 residues. The CDR3, as DNA: TGTGCCAGCAGTCCCGGGACAGAAAATCAGCCCCAGCATTTT. It encodes CASSPGTENQPQHF.